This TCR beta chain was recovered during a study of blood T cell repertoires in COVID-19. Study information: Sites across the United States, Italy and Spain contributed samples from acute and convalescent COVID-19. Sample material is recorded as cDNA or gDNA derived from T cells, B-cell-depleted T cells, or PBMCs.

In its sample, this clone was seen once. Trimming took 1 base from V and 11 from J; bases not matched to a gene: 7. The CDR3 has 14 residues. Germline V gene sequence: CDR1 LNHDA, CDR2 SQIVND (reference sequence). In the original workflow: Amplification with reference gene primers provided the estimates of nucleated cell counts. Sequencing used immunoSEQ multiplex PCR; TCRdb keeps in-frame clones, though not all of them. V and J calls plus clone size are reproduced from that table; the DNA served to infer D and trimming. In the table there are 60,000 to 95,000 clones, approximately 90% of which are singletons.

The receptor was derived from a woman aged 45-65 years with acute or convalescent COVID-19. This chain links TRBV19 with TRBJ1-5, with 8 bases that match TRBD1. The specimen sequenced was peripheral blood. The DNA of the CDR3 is TGTGCCAGTAGTATAGGACAGGGGCCGGATGCCCAGCATTTT. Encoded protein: CASSIGQGPDAQHF.